The 27 T cell receptor beta chains in this list originate from one sample, sequenced in a study of blood T cell repertoires in COVID-19. The table came from immunoSEQ multiplex PCR; TCRdb's copy has only in-frame clones and leaves some out. The repertoire holds over 60,000 clones, roughly nine tenths seen once, with approximately 10% in the top ten. Specimen: peripheral blood. These receptors were obtained from a man aged 80 or over with acute or convalescent COVID-19.

This sequence joins TRBV5-6 and TRBJ1-1, with a tentative D call TRBD1 (6 bases). Germline V gives CDR1 SGHDT, CDR2 YYEEEE. The V gene lost 4 bases and the J gene lost 4 bases, with 14 bases spanning the gap. The CDR3 covers 14 residues. The CDR3 bases are TGTGCCAGCAGCCCTACAGGGCTAAGCACTGAAGCTTTCTTT. This gives the protein CASSPTGLSTEAFF.

In this sample, this clone turned up once. The chain is built from TRBV7-2 and TRBJ2-1; D is ambiguous. V lost 2 bases and J 5 bases, leaving 10 bases between the germline ends. The V gene's germline CDR1 is SGHTA and CDR2 FQGNSA. The length of the CDR3 is 14 residues. The CDR3 loop reads CASSLLERNNEQFF. The CDR3 DNA sequence: TGTGCCAGCAGCTTATTGGAGAGAAACAATGAGCAGTTCTTC.

The rearrangement links TRBV21-1 to TRBJ2-3; the listed D gene, TRBD1, was not tested against the DNA. TRBV21-1 is deemed a pseudogene. CDR3 length: 14 amino acids. CDR3 in amino acids: CASSTDRGSNTQYF. CDR3 sequence (DNA): TGTGCCAGCAGTACGGACAGGGGGTCAAATACGCAGTATTTT.

V is TRBV7-8 and J is TRBJ1-2; D gene uncertain. Between the trimmed V and J ends, which lost 2 bases and 0 bases, there was a span of 7 bases. The CDR3 is 14 residues long. The germline gives CDR1 SGHVS, CDR2 FQNEAQ. The CDR3, as DNA: TGTGCCAGCAGCTTAACAAGTGCTAACTATGGCTACACCTTC. This gives the protein CASSLTSANYGYTF.

The chain has TRBV27 and TRBJ2-5; 8 bases fit TRBD1. The ends lost 5 bases at V and 5 bases at J; junction bases unmatched: 4. This CDR3 has 13 amino acids. Germline lookup yields CDR1 MNHEY and CDR2 SMNVEV (reference sequence). The CDR3 DNA reads TGTGCCAGCAGTGCCTACAGGGGGGAGACCCAGTACTTC. Amino acids: CASSAYRGETQYF.

A remark on this clone: Relative to the germline gene, one junction end is altered; a read error may explain this. This chain uses TRBV11-2 with TRBJ1-1; TRBD1 matches at 7 bases. The CDR3 is 14 amino acids. Germline CDR1 reads SGHAT; CDR2 reads FQNNGV. The CDR3 DNA is TGTGCCAGCAGCCCCGCCCCTCGGGACAGTTTAGTGATCTTT. It is translated as CASSPAPRDSLVIF.

The chain links TRBV3-1 (or the pseudogene TRBV3-2) to TRBJ2-3, with D possibly being TRBD1 (5 bases). Trimming removed 8 bases at V and 7 bases at J, with 13 bases between. Germline CDR1 and CDR2: LGHDT and YNNKEL (reference sequence). The CDR3 consists of 12 residues. Here the CDR3 reads CASAQGPNTQYF. The CDR3 DNA reads TGTGCCAGCGCCCAGGGCCCGAATACGCAGTATTTT.

V gene TRBV7-2 combines with J gene TRBJ2-3; 8 bases fit TRBD2. The length of the CDR3 is 14 residues. Trimming removed 4 bases from V and 6 bases from J; junction bases left unmatched: 6. The germline V gene has CDR1 SGHTA and CDR2 FQGNSA. CDR3 sequence (DNA): TGTGCCAGCAGCTCCGGACTAGCAGCGGATACGCAGTATTTT. It codes for CASSSGLAADTQYF. Together with reference TRBV7-2 and TRBJ2-3, the CDR3 gives the full variable domain: GAGVSQSPSNKVTEKGKDVELRCDPISGHTALYWYRQSLGQGLEFLIYFQGNSAPDKSGLPSDRFSAERTGGSVSTLTIQRTQQEDSAVYLCASSSGLAADTQYFGPGTRLTVL.

The chain joins TRBV3-1 (or the pseudogene TRBV3-2) to TRBJ1-2, with 7 positions matching TRBD1. The CDR3 runs 13 residues. J gave up 8 bases and V 1 base, and 4 bases lay outside the gene matches. Germline CDR1 and CDR2: LGHDT and YNNKEL (reference sequence). CDR3 in amino acids: CASSQGTGKGYTF. Here the CDR3 DNA reads TGTGCCAGCAGCCAAGGGACAGGAAAGGGCTACACCTTC.

The CDR3: CASSLGPLGRTHTQYF. CDR3 in DNA: TGTGCCAGCAGCTTGGGGCCCCTAGGGCGCACTCATACGCAGTATTTT. The chain carries TRBV7-3 and TRBJ2-3, with D possibly TRBD1 on 5 matching bases. CDR1 is SGHTA, CDR2 FQGTGA, per germline. Trimming shortened V by 3 bases and J by 7 bases, and 20 bases separated the two germline ends. This CDR3 comprises 16 residues.

The V and J genes are TRBV30 and TRBJ2-2, with TRBD2 matching 13 bases. Germline trimming cut 4 bases from V and 5 bases from J; bases unmatched to any gene: 16. The CDR3 sequence is 19 residues long. Looked up from germline, CDR1 is GTSNPN and CDR2 is SVGIG (reference sequence). CDR3 nucleotides: TGTGCCTGGACTAGAGGGACTAGCGGGGACCCCGCTTGGACCGGGGAGCTGTTTTTT. This sequence encodes CAWTRGTSGDPAWTGELFF.

This chain connects TRBV18 to TRBJ1-2, with TRBD1 matching 7 bases. With 0 bases clipped from V and 7 bases from J, the junction kept 8 bases outside the gene matches. The CDR3 runs 15 residues. Per the germline V gene, CDR1 is KGHSH and CDR2 is LQKENI. The CDR3, as DNA: TGTGCCAGCTCACCACCGACAGGGAATAGTCGTGGCTACACCTTC. Its protein is CASSPPTGNSRGYTF.

The chain has TRBV12-3 or TRBV12-4 and TRBJ2-7; D is possibly TRBD2 (5 bases). There are 13 residues in the CDR3. The germline V and J ends were trimmed by 1 base and 6 bases, with 10 bases remaining between them. The CDR3, as DNA: TGTGCCAGCAGTTTAGGAGGGTCTGGCGAGCAGTACTTC. It codes for CASSLGGSGEQYF.

The rearrangement links TRBV6-4 to TRBJ1-2, with 11 bases lining up with TRBD1. This CDR3 is built from 14 residues. Trimming at V came to 5 bases and at J to 7 bases, leaving 6 bases not matched to a gene. The germline gives CDR1 MRHNA, CDR2 SNTAGT. Written as DNA, the CDR3 is TGTGCCAGCAGTCCGGACAGGGGGCTCAGTGGCTACACCTTC. Amino acids: CASSPDRGLSGYTF.

The V gene is TRBV15, the J gene TRBJ1-1, with 7 bases fitting TRBD1. The germline V gene has CDR1 LNHNV and CDR2 YYDKDF (reference sequence). The CDR3 extends over 13 amino acids. With V trimmed by 5 bases and J by 3 bases, 3 bases remained unmatched. The CDR3, as DNA: TGTGCCACCAGCGGAACAGGGGACACTGAAGCTTTCTTT. This codes for CATSGTGDTEAFF.

The chain joins TRBV20-1 to TRBJ2-7, with 10 bases matching TRBD2. The germline V gene encodes CDR1 DFQATT and CDR2 SNEGSKA (reference sequence). V dropped 3 bases and J dropped 3; count of bases not matched to a gene: 5. The CDR3 has 14 amino acids. The DNA for the CDR3 is TGCAGTGCTAGTCCTCGACTAGCGGGCTACGAGCAGTACTTC. It specifies CSASPRLAGYEQYF.

The chain joins TRBV5-4 to TRBJ2-2; no firm D call. V lost 3 bases and J lost 0, with 6 bases in between. Germline values: CDR1 SGHNT, CDR2 YYREEE (reference sequence). The CDR3 loop spans 14 amino acids. The CDR3 here is CASSSRTNTGELFF. The CDR3 bases are TGTGCCAGCAGCTCCCGTACGAACACCGGGGAGCTGTTTTTT.

The CDR3 protein is CASRDSLHGYTF. The CDR3 nucleotides are TGTGCCAGCAGGGACAGTCTTCACGGCTACACCTTC. V is TRBV6-5 and J is TRBJ1-2, with D perhaps matching TRBD1 (6 bases). The germline V and J ends were trimmed by 6 bases and 8 bases, with 13 bases remaining between them. CDR1 and CDR2 (germline): MNHEY, SVGAGI. The CDR3 consists of 12 residues.

The chain carries TRBV20-1 and TRBJ1-1, with a tentative D call TRBD1 (5 bases). The CDR3 totals 14 residues. Germline V CDR1 and CDR2: DFQATT, SNEGSKA (reference sequence). Trimming cost V 3 bases and J 0 bases, with 11 bases left between them. CDR3 coding DNA: TGCAGTGCTAGTAAGGGGTCCCTGAACACTGAAGCTTTCTTT. As protein: CSASKGSLNTEAFF.

V usage is TRBV2 and J usage is TRBJ1-5; possible D gene TRBD1, 6 bases. The germline gives CDR1 SNHLY, CDR2 FYNNEI. The length of the CDR3 is 15 residues. Trimming took 1 base from V and 1 from J, leaving 8 bases between them. The CDR3 DNA reads as TGTGCCAGCAGTGAAGGCAGGGGAAGCAATCAGCCCCAGCATTTT. This codes for CASSEGRGSNQPQHF. Supplemented by reference TRBV2 and TRBJ1-5, the full variable domain reads EPEVTQTPSHQVTQMGQEVILRCVPISNHLYFYWYRQILGQKVEFLVSFYNNEISEKSEIFDDQFSVERPDGSNFTLKIRSTKLEDSAMYFCASSEGRGSNQPQHFGDGTRLSIL.

For the CDR3, the DNA is TGTGCCAGCAGCTTTGCGGGAGCTATGCATACGCAGTATTTT. As protein: CASSFAGAMHTQYF. The chain links TRBV5-4 to TRBJ2-3; TRBD2 matches at 7 bases. Germline assignment: CDR1 SGHNT and CDR2 YYREEE (reference sequence). The V gene end was trimmed by 2 bases and the J gene end by 7 bases; junction bases not matched to a gene: 7. The CDR3 sequence is 14 residues long.

This clone was counted only a few times. The chain uses TRBV7-3 and TRBJ2-2, with a tentative D call TRBD2 (5 bases). CDR3 length: 12 residues. The germline gives CDR1 SGHTA, CDR2 FQGTGA. V was cut by 6 bases and J by 7 bases, with 9 bases left in between. The CDR3 nucleotides are TGTGCCAGCAGTCACACTAGCGGGGAGCTGTTTTTT. Translated: CASSHTSGELFF.

The rearrangement links TRBV7-9 to TRBJ2-2; TRBD1 aligns across 11 bases. V lost 5 bases, J lost 6 bases, and 20 bases stayed unmatched. Germline lookup yields CDR1 SEHNR and CDR2 FQNEAQ (reference sequence). The CDR3 runs to 20 residues. CDR3 nucleotide sequence: TGTGCCAGCAGCACTCTTACCCGGACAGGGGGCGATCGGAGATCCGGGGAGCTGTTTTTT. This sequence encodes CASSTLTRTGGDRRSGELFF.

This chain connects TRBV5-1 to TRBJ1-1; the D is unclear. This CDR3 has 15 amino acids. Germline V CDR1 and CDR2: SGHRS, YFSETQ. Trimming pared 1 base from V and 3 bases from J, leaving 13 bases between. CDR3 sequence (DNA): TGCGCCAGCAGCTTGTTGACTCCGTGGGACACTGAAGCTTTCTTT. As protein: CASSLLTPWDTEAFF.

The rearrangement uses TRBV29-1 and TRBJ2-1; D remains unclear. The germline gives CDR1 SQVTM, CDR2 ANQGSEA. There are 12 residues in the CDR3. The germline V and J ends were trimmed by 3 bases and 8 bases, with 11 bases remaining between them. Here the CDR3 reads CSVDLVLDEQFF. The CDR3 nucleotides read TGCAGCGTTGATCTAGTTTTAGATGAGCAGTTCTTC.

The CDR3 bases are TGTGCCAGCTCCCCGGGACAGGGCACTGAGACCCAGTACTTC. Protein sequence: CASSPGQGTETQYF. This chain links TRBV18 with TRBJ2-5; 9 positions match TRBD1. This CDR3 has 14 residues. J gave up 5 bases and V 6 bases, and 7 bases lay outside the gene matches. Germline CDR1 is KGHSH and CDR2 is LQKENI.

This chain uses TRBV30 with TRBJ1-1, with 10 nucleotides matching TRBD1. V lost 7 bases, J lost 2 bases, and 10 bases stayed unmatched. The length of the CDR3 is 15 residues. Germline CDR1 GTSNPN, CDR2 SVGIG (reference sequence). The DNA of the CDR3 is TGTGCCTCTCAACCGGGACAGGGGTTAAACACTGAAGCTTTCTTT. Translated: CASQPGQGLNTEAFF.